This passage covers 23 T cell receptor beta chains from one sample sequenced in a study of beta chain features in type 1 diabetes (dated by TCRdb to about 2018). Library creation used the immunoSEQ multiplex PCR assay. All of the isolated RNA was reverse transcribed with the High Capacity cDNA Reverse Transcription Kit, so expressed TCRB transcripts were sequenced. TCRdb stores this immuneACCESS table with in-frame sequences only. Part of the clones is absent; in the studies checked, under half of the shortfall reflects unresolved V genes, and no reason is known for the rest. The sample table contains roughly 230,000 clones; only one count was recorded for over 9.5% of them. The biggest ten clones account for about 0.03% of the sample. The sequencing sample was made of naive CD4+ T cells from blood. Per the publication, the cell subset or site label means: true naive CD4+ T cells. The source is a woman under 30 in good health.

This clone was recorded a few times. Compared with germline, one end of the junction differs, possibly owing to a read error. The rearrangement links TRBV30 to TRBJ2-1; D perhaps matches TRBD2 (5 bases). The CDR3 contains 12 residues. Germline V lookup: CDR1 GTSNPN, CDR2 SVGIG (reference sequence). The CDR3: CAWRDSHNEQFF. The CDR3 nucleotides are TGTGCCTGGAGGGACTCCCACAATGAGCAGTTCTTC.

The chain carries TRBV7-6 and TRBJ2-2, with D possibly being TRBD2 (5 bases). V lost 2 bases and J 0 bases, leaving 10 bases between the germline ends. The CDR3 covers 16 residues. Germline V gene data show CDR1 as SGHVS and CDR2 as FNYEAQ. The chain's CDR3 is CASSLTRAANTGELFF. In nucleotides, the CDR3 is TGTGCCAGCAGCTTAACGCGGGCCGCGAACACCGGGGAGCTGTTTTTT.

This chain links TRBV5-1 with TRBJ2-3; a possible D gene is TRBD2 (6 bases). V was pared by 4 bases and J by 1 base, with 10 bases between. CDR1 and CDR2 (germline): SGHRS, YFSETQ. The length of the CDR3 is 14 residues. CDR3 coding DNA: TGCGCCAGCAGCCTCCAGCGGGGCACAGATACGCAGTATTTT. As protein: CASSLQRGTDTQYF.

Only a few counts were recorded for this clone. This chain joins TRBV6-1 and TRBJ2-7; no clear D. V shed 6 bases and J shed 3 bases, with 9 bases lying between them. Germline V lookup: CDR1 MNHNS, CDR2 SASEGT. The CDR3 covers 12 residues. CDR3 loop: CASSPDFYEQYF. The CDR3 nucleotides are TGTGCCAGCAGCCCCGACTTCTACGAGCAGTACTTC.

This clone has only a few counts. The chain links TRBV9 to TRBJ2-1; 7 nucleotides match TRBD2. This CDR3 has 17 residues. In germline, CDR1 is SGDLS, CDR2 YYNGEE. The junction had 15 bases not matched to a gene; V was cut back by 0 bases and J by 9 bases. In nucleotides, the CDR3 is TGTGCCAGCAGCGTAGTCCCCACTAGCGCCCACCCCAGTGAGCAGTTCTTC. It codes for CASSVVPTSAHPSEQFF.

This chain connects TRBV7-3 to TRBJ2-3; 11 positions match TRBD2. The CDR3 loop spans 17 amino acids. The V segment lost 2 bases and the J segment 2 bases; nucleotides outside the gene matches: 6. Germline V gives CDR1 SGHTA, CDR2 FQGTGA. The CDR3 bases are TGTGCCAGCAGCTTATTTGAGACTAGCGGGGACACAGATACGCAGTATTTT. It encodes CASSLFETSGDTDTQYF.

V is TRBV2 and J is TRBJ1-4, with 9 bases matching TRBD1. Per the germline V gene, CDR1 is SNHLY and CDR2 is FYNNEI. This CDR3 contains 13 residues. V dropped 6 bases and J dropped 7; count of bases not matched to a gene: 3. The CDR3 sequence: CASSGDRVEKLFF. For the CDR3, the DNA is TGTGCCAGCAGCGGGGACAGGGTTGAAAAACTGTTTTTT.

The rearrangement joins TRBV4-2 to TRBJ1-5; no reliable D call. V lost 0 bases to trimming and J lost 4 bases, with 16 bases between them. Germline lookup yields CDR1 LGHNA and CDR2 YNFKEQ. The CDR3 length is 17 residues. The CDR3 reads CASSQERVPRLNQPQHF. The CDR3 DNA reads TGTGCCAGCAGCCAAGAACGAGTCCCACGGTTAAATCAGCCCCAGCATTTT.

This clone was counted only a few times. The chain links TRBV5-1 to TRBJ2-1; D perhaps matches TRBD1 (6 bases). Germline V lookup: CDR1 SGHRS, CDR2 YFSETQ. This CDR3 region has 15 residues. The germline V and J ends were trimmed by 0 bases and 4 bases, with 11 bases remaining between them. CDR3: CASSLVGGSYNEQFF. In nucleotides, the CDR3 is TGCGCCAGCAGCTTGGTTGGGGGCTCGTACAATGAGCAGTTCTTC.

The chain combines TRBV11-3 with TRBJ2-1; D ambiguous. V was pared by 1 base and J by 6 bases, with 7 bases between. Germline V gene sequence: CDR1 SGHNT, CDR2 YENEEA. There are 13 residues in the CDR3. CDR3 in DNA: TGTGCCAGCAGCTTAGGAGTTGGCAATGAGCAGTTCTTC. Translating it yields CASSLGVGNEQFF.

The chain carries TRBV12-5 and TRBJ2-5; 8 bases are shared with TRBD1. V shed 0 bases and J 2 bases; nucleotides not matched to a gene: 2. The germline V gene has CDR1 LGHNT and CDR2 FRNRAP. The CDR3 runs 15 residues. CDR3 sequence reads: CASGLVGTGQETQYF. DNA of the CDR3: TGTGCTAGTGGTTTGGTAGGGACAGGACAAGAGACCCAGTACTTC.

This clone was counted a few times. This CDR3 is also generated by other DNA sequences in the sample. This chain connects TRBV4-1 to TRBJ2-3; no clear D. Trimming removed 1 base at V and 6 bases at J, with 5 bases between. The CDR3 has 12 amino acids. CDR1 MGHRA and CDR2 YSYEKL come from the germline V gene. The DNA for the CDR3 is TGCGCCAGCAGCCAAGTCGTGGATACGCAGTATTTT. Translation gives CASSQVVDTQYF.

This clone was counted a few times. The chain links TRBV5-4 to TRBJ2-5; 8 bases line up with TRBD2. CDR1 is SGHNT and CDR2 is YYREEE in the germline V gene (reference sequence). Trimming took 3 bases from V and 1 from J; bases not matched to a gene: 2. The CDR3 length is 14 residues. The chain's CDR3 is CASSSGTSQETQYF. The CDR3 bases are TGTGCCAGCAGCTCCGGGACTAGCCAAGAGACCCAGTACTTC.

The table lists this clone with a few counts. This chain links TRBV9 with TRBJ1-2; a weak D match, TRBD1 (6 bases). The length of the CDR3 is 15 residues. CDR1 SGDLS and CDR2 YYNGEE come from the germline V gene. Trimming removed 4 bases at V and 3 bases at J, with 16 bases between. The CDR3 DNA reads as TGTGCCAGCAGCTTGGACAGCACCGCGGACTATGGCTACACCTTC. Encoded protein: CASSLDSTADYGYTF.

This clone was counted only a few times. This sequence joins TRBV30 and TRBJ1-5, with TRBD1 identical over 8 bases. Germline CDR1 reads GTSNPN; CDR2 reads SVGIG (reference sequence). J lost 4 bases, V lost 5 bases, and 4 bases had no gene match. The CDR3 is made up of 13 amino acids. The CDR3 nucleotides are TGTGCCTGGGGACAGGGTAGGAATCAGCCCCAGCATTTT. It specifies CAWGQGRNQPQHF. Drawing the rest from reference TRBV30 and TRBJ1-5, the complete variable domain is SQTIHQWPATLVQPVGSPLSLECTVEGTSNPNLYWYRQAAGRGLQLLFYSVGIGQISSEVPQNLSASRPQDRQFILSSKKLLLSDSGFYLCAWGQGRNQPQHFGDGTRLSIL.

This clone has just a few counts. This chain links TRBV5-1 with TRBJ2-6; no clear D. This CDR3 spans 16 amino acids. The V end lost 0 bases, the J end lost 1 base, and 8 bases lay between the germline ends. CDR1 SGHRS and CDR2 YFSETQ come from the germline V gene. CDR3 nucleotides: TGCGCCAGCAGCTTGGTTCAGGTATCTGGGGCCAACGTCCTGACTTTC. It is translated as CASSLVQVSGANVLTF.

This clone was observed a handful of times. The chain uses TRBV20-1 and TRBJ2-1; D unresolved. V gave up 0 bases and J gave up 10 bases, with 4 bases separating them. CDR1 DFQATT and CDR2 SNEGSKA come from the germline V gene (reference sequence). This CDR3 comprises 10 residues. The CDR3, as DNA: TGCAGTGCTAGAGATCAGGAGCAGTTCTTC. Its protein is CSARDQEQFF.

CDR3 loop: CASSLTGQNKETQYF. The DNA of the CDR3 is TGTGCCAGCAGCCTAACCGGACAGAACAAAGAGACCCAGTACTTC. The chain recombines TRBV7-9 with TRBJ2-5, with TRBD1 as a possible D gene (6 bases). There are 15 residues in the CDR3. The germline V gene encodes CDR1 SEHNR and CDR2 FQNEAQ (reference sequence). V lost 5 bases and J 3 bases, leaving 16 bases between the germline ends. The full variable domain, rest sourced from reference TRBV7-9 and TRBJ2-5, is DTGVSQNPRHKITKRGQNVTFRCDPISEHNRLYWYRQTLGQGPEFLTYFQNEAQLEKSRLLSDRFSAERPKGSFSTLEIQRTEQGDSAMYLCASSLTGQNKETQYFGPGTRLLVL.

This clone was seen a handful of times. The CDR3 DNA sequence: TGTGCCAGCAGCTCTCCCGGGACTGAACAAGAGACCCAGTACTTC. It yields the protein CASSSPGTEQETQYF. The J gene is TRBJ2-5, the V gene TRBV7-6, with D perhaps matching TRBD2 (6 bases). The V end lost 4 bases, the J end lost 2 bases, and 14 bases lay between the germline ends. The CDR3 has 15 residues. CDR1 is SGHVS, CDR2 FNYEAQ, per germline.

This clone has a handful of counts. J is TRBJ2-5 and V is TRBV9; 9 bases fit TRBD2. The V gene's germline CDR1 is SGDLS and CDR2 YYNGEE. Trimming took 4 bases from V and 5 from J; bases not matched to a gene: 9. This CDR3 contains 15 residues. The CDR3 loop reads CASSIAGGLIETQYF. In nucleotides, the CDR3 is TGTGCCAGCAGCATCGCGGGGGGGCTAATTGAGACCCAGTACTTC.

This chain's CDR3 is CASSPQSSTEAFF. CDR3 coding DNA: TGTGCCAGCTCACCACAGAGTTCCACTGAAGCTTTCTTT. V and J are TRBV18 and TRBJ1-1; D unresolved. Germline V gives CDR1 KGHSH, CDR2 LQKENI. This CDR3 comprises 13 residues. V was shortened by 1 base and J by 4 bases, with 7 bases between the two germline ends.

This clone was counted between two and nine times. This rearrangement joins TRBV19 to TRBJ2-1, with TRBD1 as a possible D gene (5 bases). The CDR3 length is 12 residues. V gave up 5 bases and J gave up 12 bases, with 14 bases separating them. CDR1 is LNHDA, CDR2 SQIVND, per germline (reference sequence). The CDR3 sequence is CASSARGHRQFF. CDR3 nucleotides: TGTGCCAGTAGTGCCCGCGGACACAGGCAGTTCTTC.

V gene TRBV27 combines with J gene TRBJ1-5; possibly TRBD1 for D (6 bases). V was pared by 2 bases and J by 4 bases, with 12 bases between. This CDR3 spans 15 amino acids. Germline CDR1 is MNHEY and CDR2 is SMNVEV (reference sequence). The CDR3, as DNA: TGTGCCAGCAGTTTAGTTGGGACAATGAATCAGCCCCAGCATTTT. Translating it yields CASSLVGTMNQPQHF.